This is a list of T cell receptor beta chains from one sample in a study of CD8 T cells in Susac syndrome. One entry per CDR3 protein, called by TCRdb with MiXCR from the immunoSEQ multiplex PCR reads. The sample consists of 150,000 or so distinct CDR3 sequences, about 95% of them appearing once. The sequenced material came from CD8+ T cells from PBMCs. These receptor sequences come from a human donor with multiple sclerosis. Both conserved end residues are part of each CDR3. The D gene is left open where the match is weak. Clone sizes are given selectively: once, few, many, or a class where the clone is expanded.

size: NA
D: NA
V: TRBV20-1
J: TRBJ2-1
CDR3: CSPRRNNEQFF
DNA: TGCAGCCCCCGTCGGAACAATGAGCAGTTCTTC

size: NA
D: TRBD1
V: TRBV19
J: TRBJ2-7
CDR3: CASSSRTGVREQYF
DNA: TGTGCCAGTAGTTCCCGGACAGGGGTCAGAGAGCAGTACTTC

size: NA
D: NA
V: TRBV5-5
J: TRBJ1-4
CDR3: CASSFTGIREKLFF
DNA: TGTGCCAGCAGCTTCACAGGGATCAGGGAAAAACTGTTTTTT

size: NA
D: NA
V: TRBV3-1
J: TRBJ2-7
CDR3: CASSQGRGPGYEQYF
DNA: TGTGCCAGCAGCCAGGGCAGGGGCCCGGGCTACGAGCAGTACTTC

size: NA
D: NA
V: TRBV2
J: TRBJ1-1
CDR3: CARYRSPDTEAFF
DNA: TGTGCCAGATACAGGAGTCCGGACACTGAAGCTTTCTTT

size: NA
D: NA
V: TRBV30
J: TRBJ1-1
CDR3: CAWRPIQGTGAFF
DNA: TGTGCCTGGAGGCCAATACAGGGAACTGGAGCTTTCTTT

size: NA
D: TRBD1
V: TRBV29-1
J: TRBJ2-1
CDR3: CSVILDRGPYNEQFF
DNA: TGCAGCGTAATACTGGACAGGGGGCCCTACAATGAGCAGTTCTTC

size: few
D: NA
V: TRBV6-5
J: TRBJ2-2
CDR3: CASSSTLGEVAGELFF
DNA: TGTGCCAGCAGTTCCACCCTTGGGGAAGTGGCCGGGGAGCTGTTTTTT

size: NA
D: NA
V: TRBV3-1
J: TRBJ1-1
CDR3: CASSQDGVGAEAFF
DNA: TGTGCCAGCAGCCAAGATGGTGTAGGGGCTGAAGCTTTCTTT

size: few
D: NA
V: TRBV30
J: TRBJ2-1
CDR3: CAWSGDPKGDYNEQFF
DNA: TGTGCCTGGAGCGGGGACCCGAAAGGAGACTACAATGAGCAGTTCTTC

size: few
D: NA
V: TRBV6-1
J: TRBJ2-1
CDR3: CASNTGISSYNEQFF
DNA: TGTGCCAGCAACACGGGCATAAGCTCCTACAATGAGCAGTTCTTC

size: NA
D: TRBD1
V: TRBV20-1
J: TRBJ2-5
CDR3: CSASETDRVYQETQYF
DNA: TGCAGTGCTAGCGAAACGGACAGGGTGTACCAAGAGACCCAGTACTTC

size: NA
D: NA
V: TRBV5-6
J: TRBJ2-5
CDR3: CASSLGGSRETQYF
DNA: TGTGCCAGCAGCTTGGGAGGTAGTCGGGAGACCCAGTACTTC

size: NA
D: NA
V: TRBV30
J: TRBJ2-7
CDR3: CAWSAMGPYEQYF
DNA: TGTGCCTGGAGCGCCATGGGGCCCTACGAGCAGTACTTC

size: NA
D: TRBD1
V: TRBV20-1
J: TRBJ1-2
CDR3: CSARERQGAVYGYTF
DNA: TGCAGTGCTAGAGAGAGACAGGGGGCGGTCTATGGCTACACCTTC

size: NA
D: NA
V: TRBV12-3/TRBV12-4
J: TRBJ1-2
CDR3: CASSPGGRGNGYTF
DNA: TGTGCCAGCAGCCCCGGGGGAAGAGGGAATGGCTACACCTTC

size: NA
D: TRBD2
V: TRBV4-1
J: TRBJ2-2
CDR3: CASSQETSGLDRTGELFF
DNA: TGCGCCAGCAGCCAAGAGACCTCAGGACTAGATCGAACCGGGGAGCTGTTTTTT

size: NA
D: NA
V: TRBV2
J: TRBJ1-5
CDR3: CASSLGGRPQHF
DNA: TGTGCCAGCAGCCTGGGGGGCCGGCCCCAGCATTTT

size: NA
D: NA
V: TRBV7-9
J: TRBJ1-5
CDR3: CASSLQTDQPQHF
DNA: TGTGCCAGCTCTCTACAGACTGATCAGCCCCAGCATTTT

size: NA
D: TRBD1
V: TRBV20-1
J: TRBJ1-2
CDR3: CSADQGAEQNYGYTF
DNA: TGCAGTGCTGACCAGGGGGCAGAGCAGAACTATGGCTACACCTTC

size: NA
D: NA
V: TRBV18
J: TRBJ2-5
CDR3: CASSPPNDRETQYF
DNA: TGTGCCAGCTCACCACCGAATGATCGGGAGACCCAGTACTTC

size: NA
D: TRBD1
V: TRBV12-3/TRBV12-4
J: TRBJ2-5
CDR3: CASSWGTGEETQYF
DNA: TGTGCCAGCAGTTGGGGAACAGGGGAGGAGACCCAGTACTTC

size: NA
D: TRBD2
V: TRBV12-3/TRBV12-4
J: TRBJ2-1
CDR3: CASNLAGPNEQFF
DNA: TGTGCCAGCAACCTAGCGGGGCCCAATGAGCAGTTCTTC

size: NA
D: NA
V: TRBV20-1
J: TRBJ2-1
CDR3: CSASGVYNEQFF
DNA: TGCAGTGCATCGGGGGTTTACAATGAGCAGTTCTTC

size: NA
D: NA
V: TRBV11-2
J: TRBJ2-5
CDR3: CASSPGGRQETQYF
DNA: TGTGCCAGCAGCCCAGGAGGAAGGCAAGAGACCCAGTACTTC

size: NA
D: NA
V: TRBV27
J: TRBJ1-2
CDR3: CASSLNRIDGYTF
DNA: TGTGCCAGCAGTTTAAACAGAATCGACGGCTACACCTTC

size: NA
D: TRBD2
V: TRBV4-1
J: TRBJ2-1
CDR3: CASSSRTSGGPYNEQFF
DNA: TGCGCCAGCAGCTCAAGGACTAGCGGGGGCCCCTACAATGAGCAGTTCTTC

size: NA
D: NA
V: TRBV12-3/TRBV12-4
J: TRBJ1-5
CDR3: CANSLGPTVSNQPQHF
DNA: TGTGCCAACAGTCTGGGGCCGACAGTTAGCAATCAGCCCCAGCATTTT

size: NA
D: NA
V: TRBV15
J: TRBJ2-5
CDR3: CATSSRRGAQETQYF
DNA: TGTGCCACCAGTTCTCGGAGGGGGGCCCAAGAGACCCAGTACTTC

size: NA
D: TRBD2
V: TRBV7-9
J: TRBJ2-1
CDR3: CASSRLAGSYNEQFF
DNA: TGTGCCAGCAGTCGACTAGCGGGCTCCTACAATGAGCAGTTCTTC

size: NA
D: NA
V: TRBV5-1
J: TRBJ1-2
CDR3: CASSLDSPNYGYTF
DNA: TGCGCCAGCAGCTTGGACAGTCCTAACTATGGCTACACCTTC

size: NA
D: TRBD1
V: TRBV5-6
J: TRBJ2-1
CDR3: CASSPRDRGWNEQFF
DNA: TGTGCCAGCAGCCCCCGGGACAGGGGGTGGAATGAACAGTTCTTC

size: NA
D: TRBD1
V: TRBV9
J: TRBJ1-5
CDR3: CASSPGQGAGQPQHF
DNA: TGTGCCAGCAGCCCGGGACAGGGGGCAGGGCAGCCCCAGCATTTT

size: NA
D: NA
V: TRBV3-1
J: TRBJ1-1
CDR3: CASSQDLGRETEAFF
DNA: TGTGCCAGCAGCCAAGATCTAGGAAGGGAAACTGAAGCTTTCTTT

size: NA
D: NA
V: TRBV6-5
J: TRBJ2-5
CDR3: CASSQLRDYQETQYF
DNA: TGTGCCAGCAGTCAACTCCGGGACTACCAAGAGACCCAGTACTTC